The rows below give T cell receptor beta chains drawn from one sample of a study of CD8 T cells in ankylosing spondylitis. A single record per CDR3 protein comes from TCRdb applying MiXCR to the 5' RACE reads. Among roughly 90,000 distinct CDR3 sequences listed, about 8.1% were seen once. Sequencing was performed on blood, either unsorted or a sorted T cell fraction (not recorded which). The receptors shown here come from a male donor with ankylosing spondylitis. Both conserved end residues are part of each CDR3. Fields, in order: J gene, V gene, clone size, D gene, CDR3 protein, CDR3 DNA. A D gene is named only where the DNA matches it firmly. Only some rows state a clone size, as once, few, many or a class for expanded clones.

>TRBJ2-2|TRBV6-1|few|TRBD2
CASSERGLGLGGELFF
TGTGCCAGCAGTGAAAGGGGACTAGGGTTGGGCGGGGAGCTGTTTTTT
>TRBJ2-5|TRBV13|few|.
CASSSYQETQYF
TGTGCCAGCAGCTCTTACCAAGAGACCCAGTACTTC
>TRBJ2-5|TRBV20-1|few|TRBD1
CSARDFWDSSQETQYF
TGCAGTGCTAGAGATTTTTGGGACAGTTCCCAAGAGACCCAGTACTTC
>TRBJ1-1|TRBV12-3/TRBV12-4|many|.
CASSPQGGGFTEAFF
TGTGCCAGCAGTCCTCAGGGTGGGGGCTTCACTGAAGCTTTCTTT
>TRBJ2-1|TRBV13|many|.
CASSFGTLTYNEQFF
TGTGCCAGCAGCTTCGGTACGCTCACCTACAATGAGCAGTTCTTC
>TRBJ2-2|TRBV2|.|TRBD2
CASSLTSGSSGELFF
TGTGCCAGCAGTTTGACTAGCGGGAGTAGCGGGGAGCTGTTTTTT
>TRBJ2-7|TRBV20-1|few|TRBD2
CSARDLGLALYEQYF
TGCAGTGCTAGAGATTTGGGACTAGCGTTGTACGAGCAGTACTTC
>TRBJ2-3|TRBV28|few|TRBD2
CASRSLAGGITDTQYF
TGTGCCAGCAGGTCACTAGCGGGAGGAATAACAGATACGCAGTATTTT
>TRBJ2-1|TRBV5-8|few|.
CASREPRGDLLDEQFF
TGTGCCAGCAGGGAACCCAGGGGAGACCTTTTGGATGAGCAGTTCTTC
>TRBJ2-7|TRBV2|.|TRBD1
CASSLGQGPAYEQYF
TGTGCCAGCAGTTTGGGACAGGGGCCAGCCTACGAGCAGTACTTC